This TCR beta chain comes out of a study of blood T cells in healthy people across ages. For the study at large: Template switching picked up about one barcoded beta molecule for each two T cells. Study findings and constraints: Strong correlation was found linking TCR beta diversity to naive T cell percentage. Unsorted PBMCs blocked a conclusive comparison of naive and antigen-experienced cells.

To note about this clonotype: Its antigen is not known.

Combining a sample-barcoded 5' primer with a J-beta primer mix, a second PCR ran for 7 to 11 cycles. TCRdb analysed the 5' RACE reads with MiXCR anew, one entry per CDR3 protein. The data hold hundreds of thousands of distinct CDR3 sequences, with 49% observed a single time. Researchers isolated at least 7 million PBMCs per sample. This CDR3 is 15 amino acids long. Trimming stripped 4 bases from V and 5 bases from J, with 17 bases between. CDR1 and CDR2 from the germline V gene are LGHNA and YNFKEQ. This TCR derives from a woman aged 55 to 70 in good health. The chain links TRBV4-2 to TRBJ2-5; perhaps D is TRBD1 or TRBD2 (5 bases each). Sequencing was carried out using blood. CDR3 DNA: TGTGCCAGCAGCCGGGGGACGCTGTCGGGCGAGACCCAGTACTTC. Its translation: CASSRGTLSGETQYF.